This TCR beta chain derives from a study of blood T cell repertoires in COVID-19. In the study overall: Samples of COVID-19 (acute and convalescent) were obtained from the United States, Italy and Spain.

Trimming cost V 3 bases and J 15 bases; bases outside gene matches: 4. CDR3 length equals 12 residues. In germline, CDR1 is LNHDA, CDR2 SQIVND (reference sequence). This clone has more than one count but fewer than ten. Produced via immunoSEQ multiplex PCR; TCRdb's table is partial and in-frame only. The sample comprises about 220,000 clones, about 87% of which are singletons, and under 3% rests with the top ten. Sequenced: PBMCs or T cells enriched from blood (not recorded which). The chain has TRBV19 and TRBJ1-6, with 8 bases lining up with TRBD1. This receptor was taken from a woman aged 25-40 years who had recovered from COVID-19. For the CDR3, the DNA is TGTGCCAGTAGTATCTACGGACAGGGCCTCCACTTT. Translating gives CASSIYGQGLHF.